The clone carrying this T cell receptor (beta chain) occurred many times. This specimen comes from a study of T cells after posttransplantation cyclophosphamide. This CDR3 contains 15 residues. V lost 7 bases to trimming and J lost 2 bases, with 15 bases between them. Per the germline V gene, CDR1 is MNHEY and CDR2 is SMNVEV (reference sequence). TCRdb's table, derived via immunoSEQ multiplex PCR, lists solely in-frame clones and lacks some. Captured here are tens of thousands of clones, none seen once; the top ten comprise 6.5% to 7%. Sequencing used PBMCs. The chain combines TRBV27 with TRBJ2-1; weak D call: TRBD1 (6 bases). The TCR comes from a woman between 50 and 59 years old in good health and a related stem cell transplant donor. The CDR3 DNA sequence: TGTGCCAGCACACTACAGGGATCTCCCTACAATGAGCAGTTCTTC. This gives the protein CASTLQGSPYNEQFF.